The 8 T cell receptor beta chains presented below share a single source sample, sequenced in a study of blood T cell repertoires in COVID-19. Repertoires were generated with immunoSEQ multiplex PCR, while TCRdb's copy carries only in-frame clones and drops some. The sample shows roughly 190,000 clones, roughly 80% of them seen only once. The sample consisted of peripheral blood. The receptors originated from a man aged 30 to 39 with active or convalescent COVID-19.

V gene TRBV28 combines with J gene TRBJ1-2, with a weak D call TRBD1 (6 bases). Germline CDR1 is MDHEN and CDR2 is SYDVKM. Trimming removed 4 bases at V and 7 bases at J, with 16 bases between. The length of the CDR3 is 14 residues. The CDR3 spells CASSSPGEQGGYTF. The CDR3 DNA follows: TGTGCCAGCAGTTCCCCAGGGGAACAGGGTGGCTACACCTTC.

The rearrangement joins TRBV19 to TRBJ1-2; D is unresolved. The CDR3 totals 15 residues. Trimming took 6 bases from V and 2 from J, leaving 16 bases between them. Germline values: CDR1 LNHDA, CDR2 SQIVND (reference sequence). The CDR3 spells CASRRFSDSNYGYTF. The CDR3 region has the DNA TGTGCCAGTAGGAGATTCAGTGACTCAAACTATGGCTACACCTTC.

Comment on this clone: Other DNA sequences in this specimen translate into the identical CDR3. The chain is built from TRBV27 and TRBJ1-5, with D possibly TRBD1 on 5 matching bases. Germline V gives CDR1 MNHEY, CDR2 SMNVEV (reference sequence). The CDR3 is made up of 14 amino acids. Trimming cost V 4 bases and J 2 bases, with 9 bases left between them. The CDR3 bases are TGTGCCAGCAGTTATACAGGAGGCAATCAGCCCCAGCATTTT. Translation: CASSYTGGNQPQHF.

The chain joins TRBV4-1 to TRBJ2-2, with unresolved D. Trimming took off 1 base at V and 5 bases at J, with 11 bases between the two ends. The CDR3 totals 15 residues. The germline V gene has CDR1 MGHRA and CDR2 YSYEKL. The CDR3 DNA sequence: TGCGCCAGCAGCCAAGGACTCGGTCCGACCGGGGAGCTGTTTTTT. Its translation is CASSQGLGPTGELFF.

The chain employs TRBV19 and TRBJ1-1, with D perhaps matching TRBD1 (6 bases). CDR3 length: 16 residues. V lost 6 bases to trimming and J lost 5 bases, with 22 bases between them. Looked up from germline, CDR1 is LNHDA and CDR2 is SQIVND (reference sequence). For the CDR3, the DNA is TGTGCCAGTAGCGTCAGTGAGGGGGTTTATGCGACTGAAGCTTTCTTT. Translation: CASSVSEGVYATEAFF.

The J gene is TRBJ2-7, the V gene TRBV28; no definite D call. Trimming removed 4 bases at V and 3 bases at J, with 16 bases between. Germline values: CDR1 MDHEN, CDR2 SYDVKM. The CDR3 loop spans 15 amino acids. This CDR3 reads CASSSSPMSIYEQYV. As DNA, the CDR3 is TGTGCCAGCAGTTCATCCCCTATGTCTATCTACGAGCAGTACGTC.

The CDR3 spells CASHDGYSNQPQHF. DNA for the CDR3: TGTGCCAGCCACGACGGGTATAGCAATCAGCCCCAGCATTTT. The V gene is TRBV6-5, the J gene TRBJ1-5, with D uncertain. This CDR3 region has 14 residues. Between the trimmed V and J ends, which lost 8 bases and 0 bases, there was a span of 11 bases. Germline lookup yields CDR1 MNHEY and CDR2 SVGAGI.

CDR3 in amino acids: CASSRAGGETQYF. In DNA, the CDR3 is TGTGCCAGCAGCCGGGCGGGTGGAGAAACGCAGTATTTT. The chain combines TRBV5-5 with TRBJ2-3, with a possible D match to TRBD2 (5 bases). The germline V and J ends were trimmed by 4 bases and 9 bases, with 15 bases remaining between them. Germline-derived CDR1 and CDR2 are SGHKS and YYEKEE (reference sequence). There are 13 residues in the CDR3. Variable domain in full (rest from reference TRBV5-5 and TRBJ2-3): DAGVTQSPTHLIKTRGQQVTLRCSPISGHKSVSWYQQVLGQGPQFIFQYYEKEERGRGNFPDRFSARQFPNYSSELNVNALLLGDSALYLCASSRAGGETQYFGPGTRLTVL.